These 22 T cell receptor beta chains came from one sample sequenced in a study of T-cell reconstitution after alpha-beta-depleted transplantation in children. This sample's TCRbeta library carried unique molecular identifier barcodes. TCRdb called the PCR reads again in MiXCR, with one record for every CDR3 protein. Among about 500,000 distinct CDR3 sequences listed, 32% were seen once. The sample was PBMCs from the stem cell graft donor, taken from the stem cell graft. Source of these receptors: a human donor who donated a stem cell graft to a child with aplastic anemia.

The table lists this clonotype with a few counts. The chain couples TRBV11-2 to TRBJ1-4; a possible D gene is TRBD1 (6 bases). Germline V CDR1 and CDR2: SGHAT, FQNNGV. Trimming took 4 bases from V and 5 from J, leaving 14 bases between them. This CDR3 spans 15 amino acids. CDR3 DNA sequence: TGTGCCAGCAGCTCACTACAGGGCAGGAATGAAAAACTGTTTTTT. It specifies CASSSLQGRNEKLFF.

The chain links TRBV6-2 or TRBV6-3 to TRBJ2-7; D is perhaps TRBD2 (6 bases). This CDR3 spans 16 amino acids. V was pared by 5 bases and J by 7 bases, with 24 bases between. In germline, CDR1 is MNHEY, CDR2 SVGEGT. Here the CDR3 reads CASSPLTSGRLIEQYF. CDR3 sequence (DNA): TGTGCCAGCAGTCCCCTGACGTCGGGGAGGCTCATAGAGCAGTACTTC.

This rearrangement joins TRBV15 to TRBJ2-7; D unresolved. CDR1 is LNHNV and CDR2 is YYDKDF in the germline V gene (reference sequence). The CDR3 is 13 amino acids. The ends were cut back, 4 bases at V and 3 bases at J, with 10 bases in the middle. The CDR3 is CATSKDPGYEQYV. The CDR3 DNA follows: TGTGCCACCAGCAAGGACCCCGGCTACGAGCAGTACGTC.

This clonotype is a singleton in its sample. The chain has TRBV6-2 or TRBV6-3 and TRBJ2-5, with D tentatively TRBD1 (6 bases). Trimming left V 5 bases short and J 1 base short, with 23 bases between. The CDR3 loop spans 18 amino acids. The V gene's germline CDR1 is MNHEY and CDR2 SVGEGT. The DNA for the CDR3 is TGTGCCAGCAGTAGGAGGCTAACGGGACACCTGTTCCAAGAGACCCAGTACTTC. Translation: CASSRRLTGHLFQETQYF.

This clonotype showed up just a few times. V and J are TRBV20-1 and TRBJ2-3; a weak D match, TRBD2 (5 bases). Per the germline V gene, CDR1 is DFQATT and CDR2 is SNEGSKA (reference sequence). V lost 6 bases, J lost 0 bases, and 16 bases lay in between. CDR3 length: 15 amino acids. The CDR3 DNA follows: TGCAGTGCAACCTTCGGGGAGAGGAGCACAGATACGCAGTATTTT. Its protein is CSATFGERSTDTQYF.

This rearrangement joins TRBV19 to TRBJ2-7; a weak D match, TRBD2 (6 bases). There are 15 residues in the CDR3. Germline CDR1 and CDR2: LNHDA and SQIVND (reference sequence). V shed 5 bases and J shed 1 base, with 15 bases lying between them. The CDR3 is CASSSAGAGSYEQYF. CDR3 bases: TGTGCCAGTAGTTCTGCTGGGGCGGGGTCCTACGAGCAGTACTTC.

V gene TRBV5-1 combines with J gene TRBJ1-5; D unclear. Germline V lookup: CDR1 SGHRS, CDR2 YFSETQ. The CDR3 extends over 15 amino acids. The V end was cut by 0 bases, the J end by 7 bases, with 14 bases between. CDR3 sequence reads: CASSLESRARQPQHF. CDR3 sequence (DNA): TGCGCCAGCAGCTTGGAATCCCGGGCCCGGCAGCCCCAGCATTTT.

The sample holds one count of this clonotype. The chain couples TRBV12-3 or TRBV12-4 to TRBJ2-7; the D is unclear. Trimming took off 4 bases at V and 5 bases at J, with 6 bases between the two ends. The CDR3 has 11 amino acids. The CDR3 DNA reads as TGTGCCAGCAGTTCGGTTCACGAGCAGTACTTC. Its translation is CASSSVHEQYF.

This chain uses TRBV12-3 or TRBV12-4 with TRBJ1-2; a possible D gene is TRBD1 (5 bases). Trimming pared 4 bases from V and 6 bases from J, leaving 18 bases between. The CDR3 totals 15 residues. Written as DNA, the CDR3 is TGTGCCAGCAGTTCTTTGTGGGGCGCTCGCGATGGCTACACCTTC. Protein product: CASSSLWGARDGYTF.

The V and J genes are TRBV7-9 and TRBJ1-1, with D tentatively TRBD1 (5 bases). V lost 6 bases and J 0 bases, leaving 17 bases between the germline ends. The CDR3 consists of 16 residues. Germline V gene lookup returns CDR1 SEHNR and CDR2 FQNEAQ (reference sequence). The CDR3, as DNA: TGTGCCAGCAGTATAGGGGCAGGCCTCATGAACACTGAAGCTTTCTTT. Translation gives CASSIGAGLMNTEAFF.

The chain has TRBV9 and TRBJ2-2; the D gene is possibly TRBD2 (6 bases). Germline-derived CDR1 and CDR2 are SGDLS and YYNGEE. V was pared by 4 bases and J by 7 bases, with 11 bases between. The CDR3 contains 13 residues. CDR3 bases: TGTGCCAGCAGCTTCGGGAGTGGCGGGGAGCTGTTTTTT. Encoded protein: CASSFGSGGELFF.

This clonotype came up a few times. The chain links TRBV11-2 to TRBJ2-1, with D maybe TRBD2 (6 bases). CDR1 is SGHAT, CDR2 FQNNGV, per germline. The CDR3 sequence is 17 residues long. V shed 5 bases and J shed 8 bases, with 25 bases lying between them. Written as DNA, the CDR3 is TGTGCCAGCAGCCCGGAGGGTGCAGGAGCCTCGGGGCATGAGCAGTTCTTC. Protein sequence: CASSPEGAGASGHEQFF.

This chain connects TRBV4-3 to TRBJ2-3; maybe TRBD1 (6 bases). This CDR3 contains 17 residues. CDR1 and CDR2 (germline): LGHNA, YSLEER. Deletions cut 0 bases from V and 4 bases from J, with 17 bases between. The CDR3 is CASSQELTRGSADTQYF. The CDR3 DNA follows: TGCGCCAGCAGCCAAGAACTCACTAGGGGGTCGGCAGATACGCAGTATTTT.

V is TRBV7-2 and J is TRBJ1-3, with D uncertain. V dropped 5 bases and J dropped 0 bases, with 8 bases sitting between them. CDR1 is SGHTA, CDR2 FQGNSA, per germline. The CDR3 contains 14 residues. The CDR3: CASSPWDSGNTIYF. DNA of the CDR3: TGTGCCAGCAGCCCATGGGACTCTGGAAACACCATATATTTT. Based on the CDR3 plus reference TRBV7-2 and TRBJ1-3, the full variable domain is GAGVSQSPSNKVTEKGKDVELRCDPISGHTALYWYRQSLGQGLEFLIYFQGNSAPDKSGLPSDRFSAERTGGSVSTLTIQRTQQEDSAVYLCASSPWDSGNTIYFGEGSWLTVV.

This clonotype showed up just a few times. The chain employs TRBV20-1 and TRBJ2-2; TRBD2 aligns across 11 bases. From germline, CDR1 is DFQATT and CDR2 SNEGSKA (reference sequence). V dropped 0 bases and J dropped 3; count of bases not matched to a gene: 3. This CDR3 spans 16 amino acids. The CDR3 is CSARDPGLADTGELFF. CDR3 coding DNA: TGCAGTGCTAGAGATCCGGGACTAGCGGACACCGGGGAGCTGTTTTTT.

Only a few counts were recorded for this clonotype. The gene calls are TRBV5-1 and TRBJ2-1, with a weak D call TRBD1 (5 bases). CDR3 size: 15 residues. The V gene's germline CDR1 is SGHRS and CDR2 YFSETQ. Trimming removed 6 bases from V and 6 bases from J, with 19 bases in between. The CDR3: CASTRGHARGNEQFF. Here the CDR3 DNA reads TGCGCCAGCACAAGAGGACACGCCAGAGGCAATGAGCAGTTCTTC.

The genes are TRBV5-5 and TRBJ1-2; TRBD1 agrees at 7 bases. The germline V gene encodes CDR1 SGHKS and CDR2 YYEKEE (reference sequence). The trim removed 4 bases at V and 8 bases at J, leaving 11 bases unmatched. This CDR3 comprises 14 residues. This chain's CDR3 is CASSLGQLARGYTF. In DNA form, the CDR3 reads TGTGCCAGCAGCCTGGGACAGCTGGCCCGGGGCTACACCTTC.

This clonotype showed up just a few times. This chain connects TRBV18 to TRBJ1-3; no clear D. This CDR3 region has 13 residues. Per germline, CDR1 KGHSH and CDR2 LQKENI. V lost 2 bases and J 0 bases, leaving 2 bases between the germline ends. CDR3 loop: CASSPISGNTIYF. Here the CDR3 DNA reads TGTGCCAGCTCACCAATCTCTGGAAACACCATATATTTT. Variable domain in full (rest from reference TRBV18 and TRBJ1-3): NAGVMQNPRHLVRRRGQEARLRCSPMKGHSHVYWYRQLPEEGLKFMVYLQKENIIDESGMPKERFSAEFPKEGPSILRIQQVVRGDSAAYFCASSPISGNTIYFGEGSWLTVV.

J is TRBJ2-1 and V is TRBV29-1; 9 bases line up with TRBD2. The CDR3 loop spans 13 amino acids. Germline loops: CDR1 SQVTM, CDR2 ANQGSEA. Unmatched junction bases numbered 6, after V lost 6 bases and J lost 6 bases. The CDR3 loop reads CSVETSGFNEQFF. The DNA for the CDR3 is TGCAGCGTGGAAACTAGCGGGTTCAATGAGCAGTTCTTC.

The rearrangement uses TRBV28 and TRBJ2-5, with D possibly matching TRBD2 (5 bases). Germline V gene lookup returns CDR1 MDHEN and CDR2 SYDVKM. Between the trimmed V and J ends, which lost 2 bases and 0 bases, there was a span of 25 bases. The CDR3 has 20 amino acids. In DNA, the CDR3 is TGTGCCAGCAGTTTAACTTCGGACTCCGTTCCGACTGGACACCAAGAGACCCAGTACTTC. This codes for CASSLTSDSVPTGHQETQYF.

The table lists this clonotype with a few counts. This chain connects TRBV30 to TRBJ2-1; 9 bases line up with TRBD2. This CDR3 has 14 residues. Germline V gene data show CDR1 as GTSNPN and CDR2 as SVGIG (reference sequence). J lost 6 bases, V lost 5 bases, and 8 bases had no gene match. CDR3 amino acids: CAWDLAGSGNEQFF. The CDR3 DNA follows: TGTGCCTGGGATCTAGCGGGATCGGGCAATGAGCAGTTCTTC.

CDR3 region: CASTTSGTGEEQYF. In nucleotides, the CDR3 is TGTGCCAGCACCACTTCCGGGACAGGGGAAGAGCAGTACTTC. The chain uses TRBV7-2 and TRBJ2-7, with 10 bases lining up with TRBD1. Looked up from germline, CDR1 is SGHTA and CDR2 is FQGNSA. J gave up 7 bases and V 7 bases, and 10 bases lay outside the gene matches. CDR3 length: 14 amino acids.